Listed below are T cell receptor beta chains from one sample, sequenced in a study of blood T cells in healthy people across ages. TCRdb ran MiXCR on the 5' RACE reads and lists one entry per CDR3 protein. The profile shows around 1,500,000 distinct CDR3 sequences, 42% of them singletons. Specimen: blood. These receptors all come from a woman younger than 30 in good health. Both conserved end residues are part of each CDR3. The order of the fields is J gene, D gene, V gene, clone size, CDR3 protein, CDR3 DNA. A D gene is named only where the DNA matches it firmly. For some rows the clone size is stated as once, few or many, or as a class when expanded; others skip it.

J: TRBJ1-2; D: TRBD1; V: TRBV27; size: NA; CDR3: CASRTSGGYGYTF; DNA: TGTGCCAGCAGGACCTCAGGGGGATATGGCTACACCTTC
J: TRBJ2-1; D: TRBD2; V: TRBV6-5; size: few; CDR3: CASWRRGRAGPAEQFF; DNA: TGTGCCAGCTGGCGCCGGGGACGAGCGGGACCGGCTGAGCAGTTCTTC
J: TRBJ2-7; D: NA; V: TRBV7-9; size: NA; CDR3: CASSLGTPPYEQYF; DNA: TGTGCCAGCAGCCTGGGGACGCCACCCTACGAGCAGTACTTC
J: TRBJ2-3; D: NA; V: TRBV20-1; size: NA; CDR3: CSAPAGRTFTDTQYF; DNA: TGCAGTGCCCCAGCGGGCCGGACCTTCACAGATACGCAGTATTTT
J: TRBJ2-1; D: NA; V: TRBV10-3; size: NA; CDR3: CAISAPINNSIAETSSYNEQFF; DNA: TGTGCCATCAGTGCACCTATAAACAATTCTATAGCGGAAACGAGCTCCTACAATGAGCAGTTCTTC
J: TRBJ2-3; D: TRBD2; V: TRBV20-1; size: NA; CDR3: CSARDPGLAGDLIHTDTQYF; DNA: TGCAGTGCTAGAGACCCCGGACTAGCGGGGGACCTGATCCACACAGATACGCAGTATTTT
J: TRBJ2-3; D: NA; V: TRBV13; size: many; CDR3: CASRPQGEGTQYF; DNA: TGTGCCAGCAGACCGCAGGGAGAAGGTACGCAGTATTTT
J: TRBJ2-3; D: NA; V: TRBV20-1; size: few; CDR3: CSARDLIRTDTQYF; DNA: TGCAGTGCTAGAGATCTAATACGCACAGATACGCAGTATTTT
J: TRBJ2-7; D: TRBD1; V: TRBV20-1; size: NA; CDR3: CSARGPRTGSDEQYF; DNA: TGCAGTGCTAGGGGCCCTCGGACAGGGAGCGACGAGCAGTACTTC
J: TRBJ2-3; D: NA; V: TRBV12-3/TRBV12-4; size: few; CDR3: CASRRRLGVGVATQYF; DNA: TGTGCCAGCAGGCGCCGCCTAGGAGTCGGGGTAGCTACGCAGTATTTT
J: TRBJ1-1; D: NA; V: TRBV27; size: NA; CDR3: CASGSRDTDFF; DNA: TGTGCCAGCGGATCCCGGGACACCGATTTCTTT
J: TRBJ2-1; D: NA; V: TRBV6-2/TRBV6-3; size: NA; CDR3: CASSTTRNEQFF; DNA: TGTGCCAGCAGCACGACTCGCAATGAGCAGTTCTTC
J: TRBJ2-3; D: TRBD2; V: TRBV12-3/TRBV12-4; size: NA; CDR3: CASSFITSGTDTQYF; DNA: TGTGCCAGCAGTTTCATAACTAGCGGCACAGATACGCAGTATTTT
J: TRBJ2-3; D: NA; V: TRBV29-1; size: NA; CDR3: CSGDWLGTDTQYF; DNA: TGCAGCGGTGATTGGCTAGGCACAGATACGCAGTATTTT
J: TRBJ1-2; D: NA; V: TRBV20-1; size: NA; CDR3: CSAVRALNYGHTF; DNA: TGCAGTGCCGTTAGAGCCCTTAACTATGGCCACACCTTC
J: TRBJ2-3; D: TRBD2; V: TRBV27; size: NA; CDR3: CASSLGTSVSTRTTDTQYF; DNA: TGTGCCAGCAGTTTGGGGACTAGCGTATCTACCCGTACCACAGATACGCAGTATTTT
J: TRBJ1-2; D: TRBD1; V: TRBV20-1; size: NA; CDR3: CSAPTGSEYGYTF; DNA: TGCAGTGCCCCGACAGGGTCAGAATATGGCTACACCTTC
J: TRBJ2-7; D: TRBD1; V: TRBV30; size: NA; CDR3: CAWCDRADEQYF; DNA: TGTGCCTGGTGTGACAGGGCCGACGAGCAGTACTTC
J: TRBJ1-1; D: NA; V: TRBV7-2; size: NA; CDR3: CASSLRLWNTEAFF; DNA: TGTGCCAGCAGCTTAAGACTCTGGAACACTGAAGCTTTCTTT
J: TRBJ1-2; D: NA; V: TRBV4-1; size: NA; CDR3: CASSPDLDHGYTF; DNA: TGCGCCAGCAGCCCGGACCTCGACCATGGCTACACCTTC
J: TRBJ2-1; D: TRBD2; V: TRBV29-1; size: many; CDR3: CSETGTSGRNEQFF; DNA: TGCAGCGAAACCGGGACTAGCGGGAGAAATGAGCAGTTCTTC
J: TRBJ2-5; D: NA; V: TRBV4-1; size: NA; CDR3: CASSQGGTALKTQYF; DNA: TGCGCCAGCAGCCAAGGGGGGACGGCTTTGAAGACCCAGTACTTC
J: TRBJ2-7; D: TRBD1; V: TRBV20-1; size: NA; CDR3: CSAGQGADEQYF; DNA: TGCAGTGCGGGACAGGGGGCCGACGAGCAGTACTTC
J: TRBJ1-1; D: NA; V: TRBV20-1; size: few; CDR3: CSARDSAPEAFF; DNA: TGCAGTGCTAGAGATTCAGCCCCAGAAGCTTTCTTT
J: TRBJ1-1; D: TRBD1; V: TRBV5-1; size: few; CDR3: CASSTTGGSEAFF; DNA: TGCGCCAGCAGCACGACAGGGGGGTCTGAAGCTTTCTTT
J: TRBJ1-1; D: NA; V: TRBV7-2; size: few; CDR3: CASSNTYMNTEAFF; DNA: TGTGCCAGCAGCAACACATACATGAACACTGAAGCTTTCTTT
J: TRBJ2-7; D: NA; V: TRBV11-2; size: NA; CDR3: CASSPRDPPYEQYF; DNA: TGTGCCAGCAGCCCCCGGGACCCGCCCTACGAGCAGTACTTC
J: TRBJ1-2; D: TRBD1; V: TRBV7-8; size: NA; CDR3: CASSLPRTGGSGYTF; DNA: TGTGCCAGCAGCTTACCTCGGACAGGGGGCTCTGGCTACACCTTC
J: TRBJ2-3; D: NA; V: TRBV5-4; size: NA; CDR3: CASSLNPGRGTDTQYF; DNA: TGTGCCAGCAGCTTGAATCCGGGACGAGGCACAGATACGCAGTATTTT
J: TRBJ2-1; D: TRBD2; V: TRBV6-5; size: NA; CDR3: CASSYSVGGGVSYNEQFF; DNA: TGTGCCAGCAGTTACTCGGTCGGCGGGGGGGTCTCCTACAATGAGCAGTTCTTC
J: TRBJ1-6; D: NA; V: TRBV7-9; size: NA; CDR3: CASSPRTLKDSPLHF; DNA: TGTGCCAGCAGCCCCAGGACCCTGAAGGATTCACCCCTCCACTTT
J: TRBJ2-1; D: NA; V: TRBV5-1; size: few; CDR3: CASMTFRGGSSYNEQFF; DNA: TGCGCCAGCATGACTTTTCGCGGGGGCAGCTCCTACAATGAGCAGTTCTTC
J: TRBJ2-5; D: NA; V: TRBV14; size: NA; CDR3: CASSQSPAGYVETQYF; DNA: TGTGCCAGCAGCCAATCCCCGGCGGGGTACGTGGAGACCCAGTACTTC
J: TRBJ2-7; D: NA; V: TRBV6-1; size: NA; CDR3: CASSEAQGLQYEQYF; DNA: TGTGCCAGCAGTGAAGCACAGGGTTTACAGTACGAGCAGTACTTC
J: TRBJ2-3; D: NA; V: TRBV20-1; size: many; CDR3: CSARAGTQYF; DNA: TGCAGTGCTAGAGCTGGTACGCAGTATTTT
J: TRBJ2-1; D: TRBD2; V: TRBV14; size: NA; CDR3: CASSQDRSGGYNEQFF; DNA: TGTGCCAGCAGCCAAGATCGGAGCGGGGGGTACAATGAGCAGTTCTTC
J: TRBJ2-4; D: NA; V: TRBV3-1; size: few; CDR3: CASSQEGGTYF; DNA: TGTGCCAGCAGCCAAGAGGGAGGAACGTACTTC